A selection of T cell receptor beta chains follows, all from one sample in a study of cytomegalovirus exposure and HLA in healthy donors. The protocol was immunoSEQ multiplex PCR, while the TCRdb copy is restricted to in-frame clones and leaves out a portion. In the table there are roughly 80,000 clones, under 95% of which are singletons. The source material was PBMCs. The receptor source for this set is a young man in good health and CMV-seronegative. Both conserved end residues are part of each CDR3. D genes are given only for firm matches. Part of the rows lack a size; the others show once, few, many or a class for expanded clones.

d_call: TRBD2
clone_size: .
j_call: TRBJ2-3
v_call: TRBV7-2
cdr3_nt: TGTGCCAGCAGCAACAGCGGGGAAACCACAGATACGCAGTATTTT
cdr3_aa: CASSNSGETTDTQYF

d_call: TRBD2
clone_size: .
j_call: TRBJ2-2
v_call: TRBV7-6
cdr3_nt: TGTGCCAGCAGCCGGACTAGCGGGGAGAACACCGGGGAGCTGTTTTTT
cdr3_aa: CASSRTSGENTGELFF

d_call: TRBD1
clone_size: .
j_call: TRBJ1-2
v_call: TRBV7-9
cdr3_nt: TGTGCCAGCAGCGCCCCGGGACAGGGATTAGGCTACACCTTC
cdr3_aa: CASSAPGQGLGYTF

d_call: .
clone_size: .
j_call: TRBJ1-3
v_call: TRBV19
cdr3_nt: TGTGCCAGTACCAGAGGGGGCTCTGGAAACACCATATATTTT
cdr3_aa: CASTRGGSGNTIYF

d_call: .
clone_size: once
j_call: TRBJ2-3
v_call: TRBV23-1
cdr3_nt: TGCGCCAGCAGTCAATCGAGAGGACAGACAACAGGGGATACGCAGTATTTT
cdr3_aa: CASSQSRGQTTGDTQYF

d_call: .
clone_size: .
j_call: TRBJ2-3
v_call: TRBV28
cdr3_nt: TGTGCCAGCAGTTTGGTGTGGGGGCCCCGCGAGGATACGCAGTATTTT
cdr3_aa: CASSLVWGPREDTQYF

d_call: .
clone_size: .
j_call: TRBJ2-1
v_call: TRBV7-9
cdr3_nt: TGTGCCAGCAGCTCGGGATCCAACAATGAGCAGTTCTTC
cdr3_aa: CASSSGSNNEQFF

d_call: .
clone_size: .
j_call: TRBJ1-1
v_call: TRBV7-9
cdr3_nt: TGTGCCAGCAGCCCTCCCCCGGGTGTGATGAACACTGAAGCTTTCTTT
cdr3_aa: CASSPPPGVMNTEAFF

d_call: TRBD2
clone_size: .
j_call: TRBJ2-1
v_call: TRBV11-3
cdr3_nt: TGTGCCAGCAGCTTAGCGGGGGGGCCTAATGAGCAGTTCTTC
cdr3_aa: CASSLAGGPNEQFF

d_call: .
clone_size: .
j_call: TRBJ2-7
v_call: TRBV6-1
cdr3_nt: TGTGCCAGCAGTGAAGCTCTGGCAGGCCCCTACGAGCAGTACTTC
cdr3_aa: CASSEALAGPYEQYF

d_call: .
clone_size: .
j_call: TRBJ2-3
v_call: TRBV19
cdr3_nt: TGTGCCAGTAGACTAAGGACAGAGGTCCCAGATACGCAGTATTTT
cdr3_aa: CASRLRTEVPDTQYF

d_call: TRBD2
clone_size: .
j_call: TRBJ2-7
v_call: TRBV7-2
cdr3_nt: TGTGCCAGCAGCTTACAGCGGGGGTCCCCCTACGAGCAGTACTTC
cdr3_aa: CASSLQRGSPYEQYF

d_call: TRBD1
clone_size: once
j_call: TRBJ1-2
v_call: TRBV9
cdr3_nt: TGTGCCAGCAGTAGGACCGGGACAGGGGTCTATGGCTACACCTTC
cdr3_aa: CASSRTGTGVYGYTF

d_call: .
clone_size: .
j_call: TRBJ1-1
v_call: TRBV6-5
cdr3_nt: TGTGCCAGCAGTTCTTTGACAGACCGCCAAGCTTTCTTT
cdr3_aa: CASSSLTDRQAFF

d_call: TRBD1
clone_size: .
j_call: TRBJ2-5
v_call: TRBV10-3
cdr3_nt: TGTGCCATCAGTGAGACTACTCCGGGACAGGGGTCGGAGACCCAGTACTTC
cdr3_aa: CAISETTPGQGSETQYF

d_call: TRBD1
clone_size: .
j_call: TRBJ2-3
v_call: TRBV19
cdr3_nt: TGTGCCAGTACCTCAGGGGGCGATACGCAGTATTTT
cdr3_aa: CASTSGGDTQYF

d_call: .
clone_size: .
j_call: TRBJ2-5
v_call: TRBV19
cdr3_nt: TGTGCCAGTAGTATACACAGTAGAGAGACCCAGTACTTC
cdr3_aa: CASSIHSRETQYF

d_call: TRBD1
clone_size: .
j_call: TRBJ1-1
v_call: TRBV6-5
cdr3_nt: TGTGCCAGCGCGACAGGGTACACAGCTTTCTTT
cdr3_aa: CASATGYTAFF

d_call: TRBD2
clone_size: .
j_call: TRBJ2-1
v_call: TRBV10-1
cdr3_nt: TGCGCCAGCAGTGGACTAGCGGGAGGGGTTGGTGAGCAGTTCTTC
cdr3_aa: CASSGLAGGVGEQFF

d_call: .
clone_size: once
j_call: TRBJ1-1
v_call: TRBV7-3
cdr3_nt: TGTGCCAGCAGCACCCAGGTGGCCAACACTGAAGCTTTCTTT
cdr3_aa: CASSTQVANTEAFF

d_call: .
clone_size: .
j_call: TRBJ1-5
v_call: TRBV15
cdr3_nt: TGTGCCACCAGCGGACTCGGTCAGCCCCAGCATTTT
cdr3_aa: CATSGLGQPQHF

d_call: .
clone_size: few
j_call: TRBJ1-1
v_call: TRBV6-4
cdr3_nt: TGTGCCAGCAGTAGTAGCATGGAGTCTGAAGCTTTCTTT
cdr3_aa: CASSSSMESEAFF

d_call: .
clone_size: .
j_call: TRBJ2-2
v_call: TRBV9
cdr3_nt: TGTGCCAGCAGCGCAGGACAGTACCTTAAAAACACCGGGGAGCTGTTTTTT
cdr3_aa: CASSAGQYLKNTGELFF